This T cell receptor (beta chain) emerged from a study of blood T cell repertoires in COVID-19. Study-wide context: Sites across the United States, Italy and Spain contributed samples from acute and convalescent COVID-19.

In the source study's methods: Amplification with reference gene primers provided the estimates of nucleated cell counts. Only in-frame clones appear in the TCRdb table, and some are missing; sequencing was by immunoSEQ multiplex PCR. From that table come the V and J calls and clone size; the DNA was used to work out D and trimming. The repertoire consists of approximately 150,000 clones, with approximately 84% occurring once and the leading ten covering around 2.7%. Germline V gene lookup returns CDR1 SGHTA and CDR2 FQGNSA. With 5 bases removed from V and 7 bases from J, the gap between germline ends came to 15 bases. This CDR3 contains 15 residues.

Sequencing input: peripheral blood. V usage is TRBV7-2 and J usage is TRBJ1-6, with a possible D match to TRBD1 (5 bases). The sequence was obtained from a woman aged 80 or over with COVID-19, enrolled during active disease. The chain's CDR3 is CASSPQSTGNSPLHF. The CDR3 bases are TGTGCCAGCAGCCCCCAGTCCACAGGAAATTCACCCCTCCACTTT.